This T cell receptor (beta chain) derives from a study of blood T cell repertoires in COVID-19. This table comes from immunoSEQ multiplex PCR, and its TCRdb copy is limited to in-frame clones, with some not included. Among 210,000 or so clones listed, roughly 80% were seen once. Residents of 24 US areas, aged about 18 to 89 years, made up the participants. J lost 4 bases, V lost 3 bases, and 7 bases had no gene match. This CDR3 region has 15 residues. Germline CDR1 reads SSHAT; CDR2 reads FNYEAQ (reference sequence). Material for sequencing was PBMCs or T cells enriched from blood (not recorded which). The TCR originated in a woman between 50 and 59 years old who had been exposed to COVID-19. The chain combines TRBV7-7 with TRBJ2-5; TRBD2 matches 8 bases. The CDR3 spells CASSLTDRGGETQYF. CDR3 DNA: TGTGCCAGCAGCTTGACAGATCGGGGGGGAGAGACCCAGTACTTC.